This T cell receptor beta chain appears in the sequencing data of a study of monozygotic twins with inflammatory bowel disease. Investigators made cDNA in eight separate reactions per sample. TCRdb reprocessed the 5' RACE reads and reports one entry per CDR3 protein, with no DNA. This sample's clone table lists over 150,000 distinct CDR3 sequences. About this clonotype itself: Antigen unknown.

This CDR3 contains 16 residues. Germline V lookup: CDR1 MDHEN, CDR2 SYDVKM. The study, taken as a whole, reports: The results supported no single strong signal or clonotype associated with IBD. Relative clonotype sharing with others was diminished in IBD patients versus healthy twins, particularly with disease activity.

J is TRBJ2-5 and V is TRBV28; checking the TCRdb D call of TRBD2 is not possible without DNA. The sequence was collected from a human donor with ulcerative colitis or Crohn's disease, or a healthy co-twin of an affected twin (not recorded which). Sequencing was carried out using blood. The CDR3: CASKKTSGRAWETQYF.